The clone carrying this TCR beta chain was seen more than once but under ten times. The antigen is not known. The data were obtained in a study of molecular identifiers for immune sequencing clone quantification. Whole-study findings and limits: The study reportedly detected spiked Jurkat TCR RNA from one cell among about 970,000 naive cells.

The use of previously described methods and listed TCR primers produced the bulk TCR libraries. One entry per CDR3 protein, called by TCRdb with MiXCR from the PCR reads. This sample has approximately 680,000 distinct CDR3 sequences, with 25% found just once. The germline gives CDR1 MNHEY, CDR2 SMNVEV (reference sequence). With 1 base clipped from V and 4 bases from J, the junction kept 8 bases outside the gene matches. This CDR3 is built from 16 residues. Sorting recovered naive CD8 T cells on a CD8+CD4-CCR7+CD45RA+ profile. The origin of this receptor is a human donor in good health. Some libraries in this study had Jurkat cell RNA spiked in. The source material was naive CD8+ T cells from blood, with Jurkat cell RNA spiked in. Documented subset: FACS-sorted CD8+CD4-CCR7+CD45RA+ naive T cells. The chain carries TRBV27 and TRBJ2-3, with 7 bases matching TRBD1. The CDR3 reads CASSLLGNRGPDTQYF. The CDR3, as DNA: TGTGCCAGCAGTTTATTAGGGAACAGGGGACCAGATACGCAGTATTTT.